Sequencing of this T cell receptor (beta chain) was carried out in a study of control samples from healthy donors and cancer patients. V gave up 0 bases and J gave up 8 bases, with 13 bases separating them. The germline V gene encodes CDR1 SEHNR and CDR2 FQNEAQ (reference sequence). The CDR3 has 14 residues. Profiled with immunoSEQ multiplex PCR; TCRdb holds only in-frame clones, not every one. The sample includes around 92,000 clones, roughly four fifths of them seen just once. The V and J genes are TRBV7-9 and TRBJ1-2; D is ambiguous. Sequencing was done on a sample of blood. The sequence was collected from a man in his sixties in good health. The CDR3 spells CASSLALTGGGYTF. CDR3 bases: TGTGCCAGCAGCTTAGCGCTTACGGGTGGAGGCTACACCTTC. The complete variable domain, with remaining parts taken from reference TRBV7-9 and TRBJ1-2, reads DTGVSQNPRHKITKRGQNVTFRCDPISEHNRLYWYRQTLGQGPEFLTYFQNEAQLEKSRLLSDRFSAERPKGSFSTLEIQRTEQGDSAMYLCASSLALTGGGYTFGSGTRLTVV.